This T cell receptor beta chain is from a study of control samples from healthy donors and cancer patients. Assay: immunoSEQ multiplex PCR; the TCRdb copy retains only in-frame clones and omits some. Of about 53,000 clones listed, approximately 86% are singletons. The CDR3 covers 14 residues. This clone was observed a single time. The sequence was obtained from a man between 60 and 70 years old with head and neck cancer. The chain joins TRBV21-1 to TRBJ1-3; the table's D call, TRBD1, has no DNA check behind it. TRBV21-1 is a pseudogene segment. Source material: PBMCs. CDR3 sequence (DNA): TGTGCCAGGGGGACAGGGCCCTCTGGAAACACCATATATTTT. It codes for CARGTGPSGNTIYF.